This T cell receptor beta chain is drawn from a study of a mutant IDH1 vaccine in newly diagnosed glioma. Assay: immunoSEQ multiplex PCR; the TCRdb copy retains only in-frame clones and omits some. The profile shows fewer than 85,000 clones, 70% to 90% of them singletons. A word on this clone: The antigen remains undetermined.

V was pared by 5 bases and J by 1 base, with 10 bases between. Germline-derived CDR1 and CDR2 are SGHTA and FQGNSA. The CDR3 consists of 14 residues. Time point in this sample: week 47, end of study. It was 300 ug of mutant IDH1 20-mer peptide that made up each vaccine dose, given with topical imiquimod. The sample in question was PBMCs, obtained from a glioma patient whose treatment included an IDH1 peptide vaccine. This TCR was recovered from a man between 40 and 49 years old with glioma. The chain couples TRBV7-2 to TRBJ2-3, with a possible D match to TRBD1 (5 bases). CDR3 region: CASSEKGRTDTQYF. The DNA of the CDR3 is TGTGCCAGCAGCGAGAAGGGGCGCACAGATACGCAGTATTTT.